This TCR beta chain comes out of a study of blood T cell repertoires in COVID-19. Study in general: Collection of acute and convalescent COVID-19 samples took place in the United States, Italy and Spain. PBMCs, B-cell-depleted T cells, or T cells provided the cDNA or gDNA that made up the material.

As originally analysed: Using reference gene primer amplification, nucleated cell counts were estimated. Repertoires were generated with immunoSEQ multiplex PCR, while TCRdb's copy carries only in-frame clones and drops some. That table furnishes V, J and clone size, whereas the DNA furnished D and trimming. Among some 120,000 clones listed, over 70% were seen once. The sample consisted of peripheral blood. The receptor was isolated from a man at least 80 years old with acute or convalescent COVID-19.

For the CDR3, the DNA is TGTGCCAGCAGCCAAGAACGGTGGCAGCCCCAGCATTTT. Its protein product is CASSQERWQPQHF. The J gene is TRBJ1-5, the V gene TRBV3-1 (or the pseudogene TRBV3-2), with D hard to call. CDR1 LGHDT and CDR2 YNNKEL come from the germline V gene (reference sequence). This CDR3 spans 13 amino acids. Trimming left V 0 bases short and J 7 bases short, with 7 bases between.